The 21 T cell receptor beta chains below all came from one sample that was sequenced in a study of T cell repertoires in cytomegalovirus infection. From the reads, TCRdb called clonotypes with MiXCR, one entry per CDR3 protein. Of approximately 200,000 distinct CDR3 sequences detected, about 28% appear once; the ten largest clones hold 30% to 35%. Sequenced: PBMCs. The source of these receptors is a human donor in good health (CMV status not recorded). Some clones in this sample may be carry-over from other donors' samples.

The J gene is TRBJ2-1, the V gene TRBV27, with TRBD2 identical over 8 bases. This CDR3 comprises 18 residues. In germline, CDR1 is MNHEY, CDR2 SMNVEV (reference sequence). Trimming at V came to 7 bases and at J to 0 bases, leaving 14 bases not matched to a gene. CDR3 in amino acids: CASTPGGGASLSYNEQFF. The CDR3 coding sequence is TGTGCCAGCACTCCGGGAGGGGGGGCCTCCCTCTCCTACAATGAGCAGTTCTTC.

This clonotype occurred a few times. The chain employs TRBV6-1 and TRBJ1-2; weak D call: TRBD1 (5 bases). This CDR3 comprises 13 residues. The germline V and J ends were trimmed by 0 bases and 7 bases, with 9 bases remaining between them. From germline, CDR1 is MNHNS and CDR2 SASEGT. The CDR3 nucleotides are TGTGCCAGCAGTGAAGCTAGAAGGGGTGGCTACACCTTC. Translated: CASSEARRGGYTF.

The V gene is TRBV12-3 or TRBV12-4, the J gene TRBJ1-4, with D possibly matching TRBD1 (5 bases). V shed 0 bases and J shed 7 bases, with 12 bases lying between them. The CDR3 has 15 amino acids. The CDR3 is CASSLASGGAEKLFF. CDR3 coding DNA: TGTGCCAGCAGTTTAGCTTCGGGGGGAGCTGAAAAACTGTTTTTT.

V gene TRBV12-3 or TRBV12-4 combines with J gene TRBJ2-4; D possibly uses TRBD1 or TRBD2 (6 bases each). The V and J ends lost 8 bases and 0 bases respectively, with 17 bases between them. CDR3 size: 16 residues. The CDR3 spells CASAITGTLAKNIQYF. The CDR3 DNA follows: TGTGCCAGCGCCATTACAGGGACTTTAGCCAAAAACATTCAGTACTTC.

A word on this clonotype: A single base separates this from a much larger clone, so it may be a read error. The rearrangement uses TRBV7-2 and TRBJ2-7; 7 positions agree with TRBD2. CDR1 and CDR2 (germline): SGHTA, FQGNSA. V lost 6 bases to trimming and J lost 3 bases; unmatched junction nucleotides: 8. The length of the CDR3 is 14 residues. The CDR3 bases are TGTGCCAGCAGGGCTAGCGGAGAGTTCTACGAGCAGTACTTC. Its translation: CASRASGEFYEQYF.

A few counts support this clonotype. The chain uses TRBV27 and TRBJ2-1; tentative D call: TRBD1 (5 bases). With 5 bases removed from V and 6 bases from J, the gap between germline ends came to 23 bases. Germline values: CDR1 MNHEY, CDR2 SMNVEV (reference sequence). The CDR3 covers 17 residues. Written as DNA, the CDR3 is TGTGCCAGCAGTCCCTCGGCCTCAGGGAACGTACGCAATGAGCAGTTCTTC. It encodes CASSPSASGNVRNEQFF.

This clonotype was detected only once. A much more abundant neighbour one base away suggests this may be a read error. The chain has TRBV6-1 and TRBJ2-3, with 9 bases that match TRBD2. This CDR3 is 18 amino acids long. The V and J ends lost 5 bases and 4 bases, in that order; junction bases with no gene match: 16. The germline V gene has CDR1 MNHNS and CDR2 SASEGT. The CDR3 coding sequence is TGTGCCAGCAGTCCCCTCGTGGCGGGGGGGCCTGGAGCAGATACGCAGTATTTT. Its protein product is CASSPLVAGGPGADTQYF.

V gene TRBV25-1 combines with J gene TRBJ2-1, with D unclear. The CDR3 has 14 amino acids. V was trimmed by 2 bases and J by 9 bases, leaving 14 bases between them. Germline values: CDR1 MGHDK, CDR2 SYGVNS. The CDR3 protein is CASSEVPGSGEQFF. For the CDR3, the DNA is TGTGCCAGCAGTGAAGTTCCCGGTTCGGGTGAGCAGTTCTTC.

This clonotype was picked up many times. The CDR3 DNA sequence: TGTGCCAGCAGCTTTCTAGGGCAGGGGACTGAAGCTTTCTTT. As protein: CASSFLGQGTEAFF. The gene calls are TRBV7-2 and TRBJ1-1; tentative D call: TRBD1 (6 bases). The germline V and J ends were trimmed by 3 bases and 5 bases, with 13 bases remaining between them. CDR1 and CDR2 from the germline V gene are SGHTA and FQGNSA. The CDR3 consists of 14 residues.

This rearrangement joins TRBV6-1 to TRBJ2-7; D may match TRBD1 or TRBD2 (5 bases each). Germline V gene sequence: CDR1 MNHNS, CDR2 SASEGT. This CDR3 has 14 amino acids. Trimming removed 5 bases at V and 3 bases at J, with 14 bases between. Here the CDR3 DNA reads TGTGCCAGCAGTTTAGAGGGGCGCTTCTACGAGCAGTACTTC. Its translation is CASSLEGRFYEQYF.

This chain links TRBV3-1 with TRBJ2-1; no reliable D call. Between the trimmed V and J ends, which lost 5 bases and 0 bases, there was a span of 8 bases. CDR3 length equals 14 residues. Germline CDR1 and CDR2: LGHDT and YNNKEL (reference sequence). The DNA for the CDR3 is TGTGCCAGCAGCGGAGAGAGCTCCTACAATGAGCAGTTCTTC. Its protein is CASSGESSYNEQFF.

This CDR3 is CASSALVGNYGYTF. The CDR3 DNA reads TGTGCCAGCAGCGCTCTCGTGGGCAACTATGGCTACACCTTC. This rearrangement joins TRBV5-4 to TRBJ1-2; D is ambiguous. The CDR3 covers 14 residues. CDR1 is SGHNT, CDR2 YYREEE, per germline (reference sequence). V was clipped by 4 bases and J by 2 bases, with 12 bases between them.

The genes are TRBV7-2 and TRBJ2-7; 9 bases agree with TRBD2. Germline loops: CDR1 SGHTA, CDR2 FQGNSA. The CDR3 contains 13 residues. Trimming took 8 bases from V and 2 from J; bases not matched to a gene: 4. Here the CDR3 DNA reads TGTGCCAGCGGCGGGGGGGCCACCTACGAGCAGTACTTC. It yields the protein CASGGGATYEQYF.

The table lists this clonotype with a few counts. V is TRBV2 and J is TRBJ2-5, with 10 bases lining up with TRBD2. The CDR3 is 13 residues long. Germline CDR1 SNHLY, CDR2 FYNNEI. V shed 8 bases and J 5 bases; nucleotides not matched to a gene: 5. The CDR3 DNA reads as TGTGCCAGCCACCTAGCGGGGGAGGAGACCCAGTACTTC. Encoded protein: CASHLAGEETQYF.

This clonotype was found many times. V is TRBV7-2 and J is TRBJ2-7; D perhaps matches TRBD2 (6 bases). The CDR3 extends over 14 amino acids. Looked up from germline, CDR1 is SGHTA and CDR2 is FQGNSA. Trimming left V 2 bases short and J 5 bases short, with 13 bases between. Here the CDR3 reads CASSLSTSTHEQYF. The CDR3 DNA reads TGTGCCAGCAGCTTAAGTACTAGCACCCACGAGCAGTACTTC.

This clonotype was observed a handful of times. The chain has TRBV6-5 and TRBJ1-5; TRBD1 matches at 9 bases. J was trimmed by 3 bases and V by 6 bases; bases with no gene match: 6. Germline CDR1 and CDR2: MNHEY and SVGAGI. The CDR3 is 15 amino acids. The CDR3 region has the DNA TGTGCCAGCAGGGCGGACAGGGGACCCAATCAGCCCCAGCATTTT. The encoded protein is CASRADRGPNQPQHF.

This clonotype was observed a few times. The chain uses TRBV5-1 and TRBJ1-1; D is ambiguous. The germline gives CDR1 SGHRS, CDR2 YFSETQ. The CDR3 is made up of 16 amino acids. V lost 4 bases and J 2 bases, leaving 18 bases between the germline ends. This CDR3 reads CASSQDAFKKNTEAFF. The CDR3 bases are TGCGCCAGCAGCCAGGACGCATTTAAAAAAAACACTGAAGCTTTCTTT.

This clonotype has a count of ten or more. The gene calls are TRBV7-2 and TRBJ1-2; TRBD1 agrees at 8 bases. CDR1 is SGHTA, CDR2 FQGNSA, per germline. Trimming took 5 bases from V and 8 from J; bases not matched to a gene: 7. This CDR3 spans 13 amino acids. The CDR3: CASSTGQAGGYTF. The CDR3 DNA is TGTGCCAGCAGCACGGGACAGGCAGGAGGCTACACCTTC.

The rearrangement uses TRBV20-1 and TRBJ2-5; TRBD2 matches at 8 bases. CDR3 length: 14 amino acids. J lost 5 bases, V lost 2 bases, and 7 bases had no gene match. Germline V gives CDR1 DFQATT, CDR2 SNEGSKA (reference sequence). The CDR3 sequence: CSARSGGPRETQYF. CDR3 nucleotides: TGCAGTGCTAGATCGGGGGGGCCGAGGGAGACCCAGTACTTC.

This clonotype was recorded a few times. The V call is TRBV25-1, the J call TRBJ2-7; D uncertain. Germline lookup yields CDR1 MGHDK and CDR2 SYGVNS. CDR3 size: 15 residues. V lost 4 bases to trimming and J lost 0 bases, with 13 bases between them. The chain's CDR3 is CASSGAGTYSYEQYF. The CDR3 DNA is TGTGCCAGCAGTGGGGCAGGTACCTACTCCTACGAGCAGTACTTC.

The V gene is TRBV6-5, the J gene TRBJ2-2; 9 bases line up with TRBD2. Germline-derived CDR1 and CDR2 are MNHEY and SVGAGI. V shed 5 bases and J 6 bases; nucleotides not matched to a gene: 7. The length of the CDR3 is 15 residues. The CDR3 DNA reads as TGTGCCAGCAGTCGCGGGGGGGCAGCGGCCGGGGAGCTGTTTTTT. Protein product: CASSRGGAAAGELFF.